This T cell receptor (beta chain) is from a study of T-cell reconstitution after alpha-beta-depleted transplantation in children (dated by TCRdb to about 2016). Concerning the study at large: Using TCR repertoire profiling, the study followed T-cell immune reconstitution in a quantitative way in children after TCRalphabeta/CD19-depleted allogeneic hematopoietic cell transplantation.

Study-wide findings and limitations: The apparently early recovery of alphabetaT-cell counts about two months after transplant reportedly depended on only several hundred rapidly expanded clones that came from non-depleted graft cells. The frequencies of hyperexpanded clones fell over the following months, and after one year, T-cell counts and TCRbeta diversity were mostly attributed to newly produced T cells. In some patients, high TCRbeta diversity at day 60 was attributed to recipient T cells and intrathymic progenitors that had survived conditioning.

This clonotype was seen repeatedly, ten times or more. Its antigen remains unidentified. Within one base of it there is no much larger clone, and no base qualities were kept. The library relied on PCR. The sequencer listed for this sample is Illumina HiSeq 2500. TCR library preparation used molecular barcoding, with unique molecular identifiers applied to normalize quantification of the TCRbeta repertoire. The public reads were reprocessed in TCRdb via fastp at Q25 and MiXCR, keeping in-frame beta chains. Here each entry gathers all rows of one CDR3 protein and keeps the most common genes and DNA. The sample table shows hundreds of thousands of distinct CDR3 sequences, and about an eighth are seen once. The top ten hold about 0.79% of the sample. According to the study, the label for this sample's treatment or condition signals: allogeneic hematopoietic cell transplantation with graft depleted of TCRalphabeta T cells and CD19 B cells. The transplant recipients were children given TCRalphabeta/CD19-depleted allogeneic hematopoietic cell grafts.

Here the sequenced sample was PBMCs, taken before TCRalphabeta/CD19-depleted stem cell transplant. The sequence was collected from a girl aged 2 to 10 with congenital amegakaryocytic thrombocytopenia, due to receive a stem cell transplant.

The bases are TGCGCCAGCAGCGCACCGGGACTAGCGGAGCTCACCGGGGAGCTGTTTTTT. The resulting protein is CASSAPGLAELTGELFF. The rearranged chain carries TRBV5-1 and TRBJ2-2, and 11 junction bases match TRBD2. The CDR3, cysteine through phenylalanine, is 17 amino acids long. The sequence is cut down to CDR3 DNA, 51 bases in frame from base 1. CDR1 and CDR2 were assigned from the germline V gene as SGHRS and YFSETQ. V is cut back by 4 bases and J by 4 bases, with 9 bases in the junction unmatched.